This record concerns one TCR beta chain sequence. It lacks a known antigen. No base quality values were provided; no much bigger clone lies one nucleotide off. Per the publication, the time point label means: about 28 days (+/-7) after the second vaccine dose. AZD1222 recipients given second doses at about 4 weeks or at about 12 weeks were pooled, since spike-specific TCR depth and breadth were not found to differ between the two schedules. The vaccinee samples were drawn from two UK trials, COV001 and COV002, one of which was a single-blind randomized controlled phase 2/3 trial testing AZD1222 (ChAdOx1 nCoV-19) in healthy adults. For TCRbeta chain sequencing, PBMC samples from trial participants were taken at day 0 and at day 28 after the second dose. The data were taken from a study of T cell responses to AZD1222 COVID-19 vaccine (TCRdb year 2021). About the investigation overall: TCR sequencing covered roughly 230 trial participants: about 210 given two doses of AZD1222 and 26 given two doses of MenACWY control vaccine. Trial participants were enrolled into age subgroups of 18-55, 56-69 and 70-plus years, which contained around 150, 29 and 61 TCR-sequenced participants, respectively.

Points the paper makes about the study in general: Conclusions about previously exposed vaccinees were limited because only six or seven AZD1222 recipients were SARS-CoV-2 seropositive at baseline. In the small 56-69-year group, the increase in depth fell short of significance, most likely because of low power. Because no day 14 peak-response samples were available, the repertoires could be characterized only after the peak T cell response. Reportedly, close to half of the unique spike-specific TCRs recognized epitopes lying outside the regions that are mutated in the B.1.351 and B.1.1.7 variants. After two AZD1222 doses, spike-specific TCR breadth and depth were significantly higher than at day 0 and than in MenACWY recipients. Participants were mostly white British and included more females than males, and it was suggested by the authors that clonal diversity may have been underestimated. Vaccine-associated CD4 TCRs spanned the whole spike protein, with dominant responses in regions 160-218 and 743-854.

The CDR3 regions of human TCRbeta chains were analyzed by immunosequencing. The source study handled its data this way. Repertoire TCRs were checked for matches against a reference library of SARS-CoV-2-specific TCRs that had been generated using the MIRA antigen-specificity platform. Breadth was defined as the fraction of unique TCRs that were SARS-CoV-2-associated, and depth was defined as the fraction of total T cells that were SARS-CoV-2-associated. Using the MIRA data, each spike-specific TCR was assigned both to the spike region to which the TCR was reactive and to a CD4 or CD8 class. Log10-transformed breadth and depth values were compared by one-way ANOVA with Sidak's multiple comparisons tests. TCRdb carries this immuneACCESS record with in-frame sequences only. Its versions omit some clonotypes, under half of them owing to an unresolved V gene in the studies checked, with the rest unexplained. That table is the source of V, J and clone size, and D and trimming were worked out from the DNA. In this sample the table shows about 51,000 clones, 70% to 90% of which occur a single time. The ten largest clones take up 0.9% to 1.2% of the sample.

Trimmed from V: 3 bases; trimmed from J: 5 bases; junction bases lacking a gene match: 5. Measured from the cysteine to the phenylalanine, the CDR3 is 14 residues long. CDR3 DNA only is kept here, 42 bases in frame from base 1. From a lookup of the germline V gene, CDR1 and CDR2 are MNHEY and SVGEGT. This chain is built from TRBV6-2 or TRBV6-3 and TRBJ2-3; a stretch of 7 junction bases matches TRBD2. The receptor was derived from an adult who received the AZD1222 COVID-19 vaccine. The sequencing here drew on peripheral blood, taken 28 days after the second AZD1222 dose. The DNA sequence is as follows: TGTGCCAGCAGTTATCTCGCGGGAGAAGATACGCAGTATTTT. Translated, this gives CASSYLAGEDTQYF.